This T cell receptor beta chain stems from a study of blood T cell repertoires in COVID-19. Study as a whole: Spain, Italy and the United States supplied samples that represented acute and convalescent COVID-19. Sample material is recorded as cDNA or gDNA derived from T cells, B-cell-depleted T cells, or PBMCs.

Profiled with immunoSEQ multiplex PCR; TCRdb holds only in-frame clones, not every one. The table lists fewer than 300,000 clones, 87% of them singletons. This clone was detected once. This CDR3 spans 13 amino acids. With 4 bases removed from V and 5 bases from J, the gap between germline ends came to 14 bases. CDR1 and CDR2 from the germline V gene are SQVTM and ANQGSEA. The source is a woman between 50 and 59 years old with acute or convalescent COVID-19. Material: peripheral blood. The rearrangement uses TRBV29-1 and TRBJ1-2; a possible D gene is TRBD1 (5 bases). The CDR3 sequence: CSVVFAGRYGYTF. The CDR3 DNA follows: TGCAGCGTTGTATTTGCAGGGCGGTATGGCTACACCTTC.